Sequencing of this T cell receptor beta chain was carried out in a study of response to subunit inactivated influenza vaccine (dated by TCRdb to the late 2010s). Background on the whole study: Deep quantitative T cell receptor repertoire profiling was used in the study to track responses to a trivalent subunit inactivated influenza vaccine.

From a lookup of the germline V gene (reference sequence), CDR1 and CDR2 are LNHNV and YYDKDF. The CDR3 holds 15 amino acids from the cysteine to the phenylalanine. CDR3 DNA only is kept here, 45 bases in frame from base 1. Cut back by 0 bases and 4 bases, the V and J ends lie 10 bases apart. Libraries were built with RT-PCR. Sequenced using an Illumina HiSeq 2500. Using fastp at Q25 and MiXCR, TCRdb reprocessed the public reads and kept productive beta chains. Identical CDR3 proteins give one entry, which carries the most common genes and DNA. The sample includes roughly 170,000 distinct CDR3 sequences, with around a tenth observed a single time. Approximately 11% of the sample rests with the top ten. Regarding this clonotype: Its antigen is still unknown. One base away there is no much larger clone; base qualities are not given.

Summary of the overall study and its limitations: According to the authors, only a limited number of new T cells may be recruited by each seasonal influenza vaccination.

The sample here was non-naive T cells sorted from PBMCs, taken on the day of vaccination. Sample cell subset or site, as interpreted from the label and publication: memory T cell fraction. This sequence originates from a man aged 50 to 60 who received an inactivated influenza vaccine. Donor details come from another sample of the same person, matched by shared clones. Recombination linked TRBV15 to TRBJ1-3; the D gene is not confidently resolved. The nucleotide sequence is given as TGTGCCACCAGCAGAGATGGGCGACACGGAAACACCATATATTTT. It is translated as CATSRDGRHGNTIYF.